Below, 10 T cell receptor beta chains from the same sample are listed, as sequenced in a study of T cell changes during pregnancy in multiple sclerosis (dated by TCRdb to the late 2010s). Library preparation was by the immunoSEQ multiplex PCR assay. As stored in TCRdb, this immuneACCESS dataset retains in-frame rearrangements with V and J assigned. A fraction of the clones does not appear; measured against another copy, unresolved V genes explain less than half of the discrepancy, and the remainder lacks a known reason. The sample yields tens of thousands of clones; 85% to 95% were counted once. The top ten clones comprise approximately 2.2% of the sample. The sample here was peripheral blood, taken before pregnancy. These receptors originate from a female donor with multiple sclerosis, enrolled in a pregnancy study.

The chain joins TRBV11-3 to TRBJ1-2, with 7 bases aligning to TRBD1. Germline V gene sequence: CDR1 SGHNT, CDR2 YENEEA. The CDR3 totals 15 residues. The ends lost 0 bases at V and 14 bases at J; junction bases unmatched: 15. CDR3 residues: CASSLDFGTAYGGTF. In nucleotides, the CDR3 is TGTGCCAGCAGCTTAGATTTCGGGACAGCCTATGGTGGGACCTTC.

This clone appeared a few times. The V and J genes are TRBV5-4 and TRBJ1-1, with 7 nucleotides matching TRBD1. In germline, CDR1 is SGHNT, CDR2 YYREEE (reference sequence). Losses at the gene ends were 4 bases for V and 1 base for J; bases not matched to a gene: 10. This CDR3 has 16 residues. This CDR3 is CASSPEQGHANTEAFF. CDR3 sequence (DNA): TGTGCCAGCAGCCCAGAACAGGGGCACGCGAACACTGAAGCTTTCTTT.

The chain joins TRBV5-6 to TRBJ2-3; 7 bases are a match to TRBD2. V lost 2 bases and J lost 4; bases outside the gene matches: 4. Germline CDR1 reads SGHDT; CDR2 reads YYEEEE. The CDR3 sequence is 14 residues long. CDR3 amino acids: CASSLAGISDTQYF. CDR3 nucleotides: TGTGCCAGCAGCTTAGCGGGAATCTCAGATACGCAGTATTTT.

The chain links TRBV28 to TRBJ2-1; tentatively, D is TRBD2 (5 bases). The CDR3 is made up of 14 amino acids. The germline CDR1 and CDR2 sequences are MDHEN and SYDVKM. Between the trimmed V and J ends, which lost 7 bases and 7 bases, there was a span of 17 bases. The CDR3 DNA reads TGTGCCAGCAAAAGGCTCCACCCGGGGAATGAGCAGTTCTTC. As protein: CASKRLHPGNEQFF.

This sequence joins TRBV7-2 and TRBJ2-5, with a weak D call TRBD1 (5 bases). CDR1 SGHTA and CDR2 FQGNSA come from the germline V gene. The germline V and J ends were trimmed by 5 bases and 5 bases, with 12 bases remaining between them. The CDR3 is 13 amino acids. The CDR3 coding sequence is TGTGCCAGCAGCGTTGGACAAGTGGAGACCCAGTACTTC. Translation gives CASSVGQVETQYF.

The V call is TRBV7-9, the J call TRBJ2-1, with TRBD2 identical over 8 bases. J gave up 0 bases and V 5 bases, and 6 bases lay outside the gene matches. The CDR3 contains 16 residues. CDR1 and CDR2 (germline): SEHNR, FQNEAQ (reference sequence). CDR3 sequence (DNA): TGTGCCAGCAGCCGTACTAGCGGAGGCTCCTACAATGAGCAGTTCTTC. Translated: CASSRTSGGSYNEQFF.

This chain joins TRBV5-1 and TRBJ2-2, with 9 bases matching TRBD2. The trim removed 2 bases at V and 2 bases at J, leaving 4 bases unmatched. CDR3 length: 16 residues. Germline CDR1 is SGHRS and CDR2 is YFSETQ. CDR3 nucleotide sequence: TGCGCCAGCAGCTTTTTAGCGGGAGACAACACCGGGGAGCTGTTTTTT. This gives the protein CASSFLAGDNTGELFF.

This chain links TRBV7-2 with TRBJ1-5; no definite D call. Trimming took 0 bases from V and 4 from J, leaving 4 bases between them. Per germline, CDR1 SGHTA and CDR2 FQGNSA. The CDR3 covers 13 residues. CDR3 nucleotides: TGTGCCAGCAGCTTAGCTCAGAATCAGCCCCAGCATTTT. Protein: CASSLAQNQPQHF.

The rearrangement links TRBV7-6 to TRBJ2-1; maybe TRBD1 (6 bases). Deletions cut 1 base from V and 8 bases from J, with 9 bases between. The length of the CDR3 is 13 residues. Germline CDR1 reads SGHVS; CDR2 reads FNYEAQ. The CDR3 here is CASSLDQGYEQFF. Written as DNA, the CDR3 is TGTGCCAGCAGCTTAGATCAGGGGTATGAGCAGTTCTTC.

The chain couples TRBV11-3 to TRBJ1-2, with 9 bases matching TRBD1. V dropped 2 bases and J dropped 8; count of bases not matched to a gene: 9. From germline, CDR1 is SGHNT and CDR2 YENEEA. The CDR3 totals 15 residues. CDR3: CASSLRVRTGEGYTF. Here the CDR3 DNA reads TGTGCCAGCAGCTTACGCGTCCGGACAGGGGAAGGCTACACCTTC. Together with reference TRBV11-3 and TRBJ1-2, the CDR3 gives the full variable domain: EAGVVQSPRYKIIEKKQPVAFWCNPISGHNTLYWYLQNLGQGPELLIRYENEEAVDDSQLPKDRFSAERLKGVDSTLKIQPAELGDSAVYLCASSLRVRTGEGYTFGSGTRLTVV.